This T cell receptor (beta chain) is from a study of regulatory T cells in long-lasting Graves disease. Described time point: newly diagnosed GD, antithyroid drugs for less than 3 months. Isolated PBMC RNA provided the starting material for the TCR library. As a group, patients came from one endocrinology department in Xi'an, China. The ends lost 1 base at V and 5 bases at J; junction bases unmatched: 8. The CDR3 spans 16 residues. Germline CDR1 and CDR2: SGHVS and FNYEAQ. This clonotype showed up many times. The TCR beta library used iRepertoire HTBI primers with Arm-PCR amplification of CDR3. TCRdb re-called the multiplex PCR reads through MiXCR, storing one row per CDR3 protein. The table has 350,000 to 500,000 distinct CDR3 sequences, around 17% seen once. These records were also assigned to another study, of T cells in Graves' hyperthyroidism and ophthalmopathy. That publication notes: Graves' hyperthyroidism without ophthalmopathy progression within 18 months was termed stable. Criteria for exclusion of patients were uncontrolled infection, other autoimmune disease, pregnancy or lactation. Using the HTBI primer set, a first-round RT-PCR was run on the TCR CDR3.

The TCR comes from a woman aged 25 to 39 with Graves disease. Source: peripheral blood mononuclear cells (PBMCs), taken at new diagnosis, from a patient treated with antithyroid drugs. The chain joins TRBV7-6 to TRBJ2-1; 7 bases map to TRBD2. DNA for the CDR3: TGTGCCAGCAGCTTAGTTACTAGCGCGGGGAACAATGAGCAGTTCTTC. Amino acid sequence: CASSLVTSAGNNEQFF.